The source of this TCR beta chain is a study of CD8 T cell repertoires and HIV-1 epitope variants (dated by TCRdb to 2020 to 2021). With regard to the full study: In separate culture wells, T cells were stimulated with each of twenty-five peptides that represented autologous and known Gag and Nef epitope variants. Control conditions included a CMV, EBV and flu peptide pool, the Ebola AY9 epitope as negative control, and a no-peptide well. Tested epitopes included three Gag epitope families and Nef HW9 and YT9. T cells were enriched with the EasySep Human T Cell Enrichment Kit and co-cultured with equal numbers of autologous T cell-negative cells as antigen-presenting cells. Cultures were maintained for approximately 9 days in IMDM with gentamicin, and half-media changes adding IL-2, IL-7 and IL-15 were performed on days 3 and 7. An aliquot of 1M T cells was saved as an uncultured baseline condition, separate from the 83 T cell cultures. A total of some 83 T cell cultures were run, with each culture condition done in triplicate except for one peptide, which was done in duplicate. What the research found in general, with its limitations: About five clonotypes recognized the Nef KF9 family and one clonotype recognized the HW9 family, while no responses to the TAALDMSHF plasma variant were seen. Roughly ten antigen-specific TCR beta clonotypes were identified, and roughly 6 of them appeared cross-reactive for autologous or known escape epitope variants. The assay identified only TCR beta chains and indicated proliferation in response to antigen, without indicating T cell function or cytokine profile.

Trimming leaves V shorter by 3 bases and J shorter by 2 bases, with the junction holding 2 bases beyond the gene matches. From its cysteine to its phenylalanine, the CDR3 spans 15 amino acids. Only CDR3 DNA remains: 45 bases, in frame from the first base. Reading the germline V gene (reference sequence) gives CDR1 LNHDA and CDR2 SQIVND. With regard to this clone: What antigen it recognizes has not been identified. No base-level quality is on record; no much larger clone is a single base apart.

The EasySep Human CD8+ T Cell Enrichment Kit was used on day 10 to isolate CD8+ T cells from every culture. Sequencing of TCR beta CDR3 regions was performed at survey depth on the immunoSEQ platform. The QIAamp DNA micro kit was used to extract genomic DNA from every cultured and uncultured CD8+ T cell population. The authors' analysis ran thus. Any sample with under 5,000 productive reads was excluded, and this exclusion removed about 7% of the roughly 80 cultures stimulated with HIV peptides. Sequences were trimmed to CDR3 by a MANAFEST web app, and nonproductive sequences, CDR3s under 5 amino acids, and sequences not starting with C or ending with F/W were removed. To count as antigen-specific, a clonotype had to be expanded in at least 2 of 3 replicates compared with the no-peptide control at FDR 0.01, and only within one epitope family. In addition, a specific clonotype needed a frequency at least fivefold higher than in wells stimulated with peptides from other epitope families. TCRdb took over this immuneACCESS table, retaining in-frame rearrangements with V and J assigned. Such tables are incomplete; in checked studies, under half of the missing clones stem from an unresolved V gene, and the remainder is unexplained. V, J and clone size reflect that table, while D and trimming were determined from the DNA. This sample has under 5,000 clones in its table, and about 64% of those were observed once. Clones ranked in the top ten supply 44% of the sample.

Sequencing was carried out using cultured CD8+ T cells derived from PBMCs. The sequence was collected from a male donor with HIV. Recombination joined TRBV19 with TRBJ2-7, with TRBD2 identical over 12 junction bases. CDR3 protein: CASSMTSGGAYEQYF. The DNA reads as follows: TGTGCCAGTAGTATGACTAGCGGGGGTGCCTACGAGCAGTACTTC.